Included here is one T cell receptor (beta chain) sequence, with context. As yet, its antigen is unknown. This record comes from a study of T cells in Graves' hyperthyroidism and ophthalmopathy. Study observations and caveats: Most expanded thyroid clonotypes above 0.001 also appeared in blood. A model using 13 V-J features told ophthalmopathy apart from stable hyperthyroidism.

Amplified TCR beta CDR3 regions came from RNA transcripts. The study used the HTBI primer set for a first-round RT-PCR of the TCR CDR3. TCRdb re-analysed the multiplex PCR reads in MiXCR, keeping a single row per CDR3 protein. The table shows about 200,000 distinct CDR3 sequences, with about 15% occurring only once. Diagnosis rested on symptoms, serum thyroxine and TRAb, thyroid ultrasound, and orbital computed tomography. The authors took PBMCs from about 9.5 ml fresh peripheral blood. Germline V gives CDR1 LNHDA, CDR2 SQIVND (reference sequence). The CDR3 covers 16 residues. V lost 3 bases to trimming and J lost 0 bases, with 12 bases between them.

The V and J genes are TRBV19 and TRBJ2-1; D ambiguous. This TCR came from a woman aged 45 to 65 with Graves' hyperthyroidism. The specimen was blood. The CDR3 protein is CASSIRRSGSYNEQFF. The CDR3, as DNA: TGTGCCAGTAGTATCCGGCGGTCGGGCTCCTACAATGAGCAGTTCTTC.